The 25 T cell receptor beta chains given below trace back to one sample, sequenced in a study of blood T cell repertoires in COVID-19. Libraries were prepared by immunoSEQ multiplex PCR; TCRdb keeps only in-frame clonotypes and omits some of them. Here the sample spans more than 200,000 clones, 88% being singletons. The source material was PBMCs or T cells enriched from blood (not recorded which). These receptor sequences come from a young woman who had been exposed to COVID-19.

The rearrangement links TRBV10-2 to TRBJ2-2, with a weak D call TRBD1 (6 bases). V lost 2 bases, J lost 1 base, and 11 bases lay in between. CDR3 length: 16 residues. Germline V gives CDR1 WSHSY, CDR2 SAAADI. The CDR3, as DNA: TGCGCCAGCAGTGAGCGGACAGAGTGGAACACCGGGGAGCTGTTTTTT. Translation gives CASSERTEWNTGELFF.

This clone was counted a single time. The CDR3: CASSFIPGGQPQHF. CDR3 sequence (DNA): TGTGCCAGCAGCTTTATACCCGGAGGTCAGCCCCAGCATTTT. This sequence joins TRBV5-8 and TRBJ1-5, with D uncertain. CDR3 length: 14 amino acids. The germline CDR1 and CDR2 sequences are SGHTS and YDEGEE. V lost 2 bases and J 6 bases, leaving 12 bases between the germline ends.

The CDR3 loop reads CASSSPFRDSKNIQYF. CDR3 in DNA: TGTGCCAGCAGTTCACCATTTAGGGACAGCAAAAACATTCAGTACTTC. J is TRBJ2-4 and V is TRBV27; 7 bases are a match to TRBD1. The CDR3 sequence is 16 residues long. The V gene end was trimmed by 4 bases and the J gene end by 3 bases; junction bases not matched to a gene: 9. Germline CDR1 and CDR2: MNHEY and SMNVEV (reference sequence).

This clone appeared a few times. V is TRBV12-5 and J is TRBJ2-6; 8 nucleotides match TRBD2. Germline V lookup: CDR1 LGHNT, CDR2 FRNRAP. V dropped 0 bases and J dropped 1; count of bases not matched to a gene: 20. This CDR3 has 23 amino acids. The CDR3 DNA reads TGTGCTAGTGGTTTGGTACCGATCGGGATATTAGCGGGAAAAAATTCTGGGGCCAACGTCCTGACTTTC. The encoded protein is CASGLVPIGILAGKNSGANVLTF.

V is TRBV27 and J is TRBJ1-5; tentative D call: TRBD1 (5 bases). CDR3 size: 14 residues. V dropped 2 bases and J dropped 5 bases, with 10 bases sitting between them. Germline CDR1 and CDR2: MNHEY and SMNVEV (reference sequence). In DNA, the CDR3 is TGTGCCAGCAGTTTAGGGCAGGGATATCAGCCCCAGCATTTT. This sequence encodes CASSLGQGYQPQHF.

The chain recombines TRBV2 with TRBJ1-5; D gene ambiguous. CDR3 length equals 16 residues. V gave up 4 bases and J gave up 0 bases, with 13 bases separating them. Looked up from germline, CDR1 is SNHLY and CDR2 is FYNNEI. CDR3 in amino acids: CASSGRTAFSNQPQHF. In DNA, the CDR3 is TGTGCCAGCAGTGGGAGAACTGCCTTTAGCAATCAGCCCCAGCATTTT.

The chain employs TRBV28 and TRBJ1-2; D possibly corresponds to TRBD1 (6 bases). The germline gives CDR1 MDHEN, CDR2 SYDVKM. The germline V and J ends were trimmed by 8 bases and 3 bases, with 13 bases remaining between them. The CDR3 covers 13 residues. Here the CDR3 DNA reads TGTGCCAGCTTAGGGGGGGGTGACTATGGCTACACCTTC. It encodes CASLGGGDYGYTF.

This clone has only one observation. The chain joins TRBV7-9 to TRBJ1-3, with 7 nucleotides matching TRBD1. The germline V gene has CDR1 SEHNR and CDR2 FQNEAQ (reference sequence). V shed 5 bases and J 7 bases; nucleotides not matched to a gene: 14. The CDR3 is 16 amino acids. CDR3 coding DNA: TGTGCCAGCAGCCACATATCCGACAGGGCGCGGAACACCATATATTTT. It codes for CASSHISDRARNTIYF.

The rearrangement links TRBV9 to TRBJ1-4; D might be TRBD1 (5 bases). This CDR3 is 14 amino acids long. Germline V gene data show CDR1 as SGDLS and CDR2 as YYNGEE. Trimming took 0 bases from V and 4 from J, leaving 7 bases between them. The CDR3 coding sequence is TGTGCCAGCAGCGTAGGGCAGGGTAATGAAAAACTGTTTTTT. Its translation: CASSVGQGNEKLFF.

The genes are TRBV6-2 or TRBV6-3 and TRBJ1-1; 8 bases are shared with TRBD1. The CDR3 loop spans 19 amino acids. Germline CDR1 is MNHEY and CDR2 is SVGEGT. With V trimmed by 5 bases and J by 0 bases, 17 bases remained unmatched. For the CDR3, the DNA is TGTGCCAGCAGTCAGGGGGCCACCAGAGCCCCCCTAATGAACACTGAAGCTTTCTTT. Its translation: CASSQGATRAPLMNTEAFF.

About this clone itself: The same CDR3 arises from other DNA sequences in this sample as well. V usage is TRBV5-1 and J usage is TRBJ1-3; no definite D call. There are 13 residues in the CDR3. V lost 4 bases, J lost 4 bases, and 9 bases lay in between. Germline V CDR1 and CDR2: SGHRS, YFSETQ. This chain's CDR3 is CASSPGVGNTIYF. CDR3 sequence (DNA): TGCGCCAGCAGCCCGGGTGTCGGAAACACCATATATTTT.

This clone has a single count. This chain uses TRBV7-9 with TRBJ1-1; D remains unclear. Germline CDR1 SEHNR, CDR2 FQNEAQ (reference sequence). Trimming removed 3 bases at V and 0 bases at J, with 8 bases between. This CDR3 has 14 amino acids. The CDR3 DNA reads TGTGCCAGCAGCTTTCCAGTGGTGAACACTGAAGCTTTCTTT. Encoded protein: CASSFPVVNTEAFF.

The CDR3: CAISDGQGVTYNEQFF. The CDR3 coding sequence is TGTGCCATCAGCGACGGACAGGGGGTGACCTACAATGAGCAGTTCTTC. The V gene is TRBV10-3, the J gene TRBJ2-1; 10 bases align to TRBD1. The CDR3 sequence is 16 residues long. Trimming cost V 6 bases and J 2 bases; bases outside gene matches: 7. Looked up from germline, CDR1 is ENHRY and CDR2 is SYGVKD.

The V call is TRBV4-1, the J call TRBJ2-1; 10 bases match TRBD2. The trim removed 1 base at V and 4 bases at J, leaving 7 bases unmatched. The CDR3 sequence is 17 residues long. Germline V CDR1 and CDR2: MGHRA, YSYEKL. CDR3 region: CASSQVPSGRGYNEQFF. DNA for the CDR3: TGCGCCAGCAGCCAAGTACCCAGCGGGAGGGGATACAATGAGCAGTTCTTC.

This chain joins TRBV6-5 and TRBJ1-2; TRBD1 matches at 7 bases. Germline V gives CDR1 MNHEY, CDR2 SVGAGI. The CDR3 runs 16 residues. V was pared by 2 bases and J by 6 bases, with 12 bases of the junction left unmatched. CDR3: CASSYNWAGGTDGYTF. The CDR3 region has the DNA TGTGCCAGCAGTTACAATTGGGCAGGGGGTACGGATGGCTACACCTTC.

V is TRBV7-3 and J is TRBJ2-1; D may be TRBD2 (6 bases). With 5 bases removed from V and 3 bases from J, the gap between germline ends came to 11 bases. The CDR3 spans 14 residues. The germline V gene encodes CDR1 SGHTA and CDR2 FQGTGA. The DNA for the CDR3 is TGTGCCAGCAGCCGTTACGGGAGCTACAATGAGCAGTTCTTC. Translated: CASSRYGSYNEQFF.

On this clone itself: Other DNA sequences in this sample translate to the same CDR3. The chain employs TRBV18 and TRBJ2-7; 11 bases match TRBD2. This CDR3 is 15 amino acids long. The V and J ends lost 2 bases and 4 bases, in that order; junction bases with no gene match: 4. Per the germline V gene, CDR1 is KGHSH and CDR2 is LQKENI. The CDR3 region has the DNA TGTGCCAGCTCACCAACTAGCGGGAGTCCATACGAGCAGTACTTC. As protein: CASSPTSGSPYEQYF.

This clone was seen once. The V and J genes are TRBV27 and TRBJ2-7; 8 nucleotides line up with TRBD2. Germline CDR1 reads MNHEY; CDR2 reads SMNVEV (reference sequence). V lost 0 bases and J lost 1; bases outside the gene matches: 2. The CDR3 is 15 amino acids. CDR3 DNA sequence: TGTGCCAGCAGTTTATCTAGCGGGGTTTCCTACGAGCAGTACTTC. The encoded protein is CASSLSSGVSYEQYF.

V and J are TRBV2 and TRBJ2-1; 8 bases match TRBD2. The CDR3 consists of 14 residues. Germline CDR1 and CDR2: SNHLY and FYNNEI. The trim removed 3 bases at V and 3 bases at J, leaving 1 base unmatched. CDR3 coding DNA: TGTGCCAGCAGTGAGGCGGGAGGCTACAATGAGCAGTTCTTC. Translated: CASSEAGGYNEQFF.

The chain employs TRBV9 and TRBJ1-1; TRBD1 might be the D (6 bases). The length of the CDR3 is 15 residues. The V end lost 3 bases, the J end lost 0 bases, and 12 bases lay between the germline ends. Looked up from germline, CDR1 is SGDLS and CDR2 is YYNGEE. The CDR3 sequence is CASSASQGLNTEAFF. CDR3 coding DNA: TGTGCCAGCAGCGCGAGCCAGGGGCTGAACACTGAAGCTTTCTTT.

The gene calls are TRBV9 and TRBJ1-2, with 9 bases lining up with TRBD1. With V trimmed by 4 bases and J by 3 bases, 4 bases remained unmatched. Germline V CDR1 and CDR2: SGDLS, YYNGEE. The CDR3 has 14 amino acids. DNA of the CDR3: TGTGCCAGCAGCCCGGGACAGGGTTACTATGGCTACACCTTC. Protein: CASSPGQGYYGYTF.

CDR3 in amino acids: CASTYLGTDGYTF. CDR3 coding DNA: TGTGCCAGCACCTATCTCGGGACAGACGGCTACACCTTC. The rearrangement joins TRBV6-5 to TRBJ1-2, with 7 bases that match TRBD1. Germline loops: CDR1 MNHEY, CDR2 SVGAGI. V gave up 7 bases and J gave up 8 bases; unmatched junction bases: 10. CDR3 size: 13 residues.

V is TRBV2 and J is TRBJ2-1, with TRBD1 matching 9 bases. V was clipped by 0 bases and J by 5 bases; unmatched bases: 8. CDR3 length: 17 residues. The V gene's germline CDR1 is SNHLY and CDR2 FYNNEI. The CDR3 spells CASSEALRGQGDNEQFF. CDR3 DNA: TGTGCCAGCAGTGAAGCGCTTCGGGGACAGGGAGACAATGAGCAGTTCTTC.

V and J are TRBV30 and TRBJ1-6; a possible D gene is TRBD1 (5 bases). Looked up from germline, CDR1 is GTSNPN and CDR2 is SVGIG (reference sequence). The CDR3 contains 14 residues. The V end was cut by 4 bases, the J end by 5 bases, with 12 bases between. The CDR3: CAWTPDSNNSPLHF. The CDR3 DNA reads TGTGCCTGGACTCCAGACAGTAATAATTCACCCCTCCACTTT.

The J gene is TRBJ2-7, the V gene TRBV18, with D perhaps matching TRBD1 (6 bases). The germline V gene encodes CDR1 KGHSH and CDR2 LQKENI. Trimming cost V 2 bases and J 5 bases, with 16 bases left between them. This CDR3 has 15 amino acids. In nucleotides, the CDR3 is TGTGCCAGCTCACCATTGGACAGTATTTCGAACGAGCAGTACTTC. It translates to CASSPLDSISNEQYF.